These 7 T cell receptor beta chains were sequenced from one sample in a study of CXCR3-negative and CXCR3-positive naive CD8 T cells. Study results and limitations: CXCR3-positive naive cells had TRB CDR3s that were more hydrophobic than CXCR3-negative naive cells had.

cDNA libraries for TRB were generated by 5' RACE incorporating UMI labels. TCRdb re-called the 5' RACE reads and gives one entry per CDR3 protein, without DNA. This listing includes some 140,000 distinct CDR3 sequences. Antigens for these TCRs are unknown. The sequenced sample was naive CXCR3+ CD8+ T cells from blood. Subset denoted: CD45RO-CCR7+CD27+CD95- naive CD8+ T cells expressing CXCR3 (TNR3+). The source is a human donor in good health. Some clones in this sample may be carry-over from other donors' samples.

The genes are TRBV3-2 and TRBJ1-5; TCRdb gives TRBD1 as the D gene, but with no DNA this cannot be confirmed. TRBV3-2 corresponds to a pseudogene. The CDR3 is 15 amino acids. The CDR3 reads CASSPRTGGNQPQHF.

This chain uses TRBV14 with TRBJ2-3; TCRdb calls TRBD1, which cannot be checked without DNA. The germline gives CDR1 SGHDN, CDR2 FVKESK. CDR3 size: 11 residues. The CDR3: CASSPGSAQYF.

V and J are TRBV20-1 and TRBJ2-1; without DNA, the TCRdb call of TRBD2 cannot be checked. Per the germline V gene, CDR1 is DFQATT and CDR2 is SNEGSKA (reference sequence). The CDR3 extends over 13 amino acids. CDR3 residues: CSARDGRNNEQFF.

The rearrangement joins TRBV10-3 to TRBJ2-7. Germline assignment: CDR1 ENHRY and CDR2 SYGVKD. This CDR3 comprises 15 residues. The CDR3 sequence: CAISEPRRGTYEQYF.

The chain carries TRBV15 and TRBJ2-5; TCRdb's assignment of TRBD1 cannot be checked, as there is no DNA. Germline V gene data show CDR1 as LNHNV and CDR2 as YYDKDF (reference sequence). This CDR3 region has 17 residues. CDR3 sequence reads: CATSQLGERGRQETQYF.

The CDR3 here is CASSYSQGQLLNYGYTF. The V gene is TRBV6-2 or TRBV6-3, the J gene TRBJ1-2. The CDR3 loop spans 17 amino acids. Germline V gene lookup returns CDR1 MNHEY and CDR2 SVGEGT.

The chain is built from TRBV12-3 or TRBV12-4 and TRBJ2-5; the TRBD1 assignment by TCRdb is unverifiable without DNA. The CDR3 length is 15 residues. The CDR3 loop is CASSLVERGEETQYF.